Below, 27 T cell receptor beta chains from the same sample are listed, as sequenced in a study of human T cells and chemical hapten exposure. TCRdb reanalysed the 5' RACE reads using MiXCR and keeps one entry per CDR3 protein. The sample lists tens of thousands of distinct CDR3 sequences; approximately 15% were seen once. The study extracted total RNA from unfractionated whole blood. These receptors were collected from a female donor in good health.

This chain uses TRBV7-8 with TRBJ2-3; TRBD2 aligns across 14 bases. Trimming cost V 1 base and J 3 bases; bases outside gene matches: 12. The germline gives CDR1 SGHVS, CDR2 FQNEAQ. The CDR3 covers 20 residues. The CDR3 protein is CASSLGPGLAGAAGTDTQYF. CDR3 sequence (DNA): TGTGCCAGCAGCTTAGGCCCGGGACTAGCGGGAGCGGCTGGTACAGATACGCAGTATTTT.

This clonotype has more than one count but fewer than ten. This chain connects TRBV2 to TRBJ2-3, with 9 bases aligning to TRBD2. Germline CDR1 and CDR2: SNHLY and FYNNEI. Trimming took 2 bases from V and 3 from J; bases not matched to a gene: 6. This CDR3 comprises 16 residues. The DNA of the CDR3 is TGTGCCAGCAGTGAACTAGCGGGACTCCGGACAGATACGCAGTATTTT. Its protein is CASSELAGLRTDTQYF.

This clonotype has a handful of counts. The chain recombines TRBV6-5 with TRBJ1-1, with D possibly TRBD1 on 6 matching bases. V shed 5 bases and J shed 0 bases, with 13 bases lying between them. The V gene's germline CDR1 is MNHEY and CDR2 SVGAGI. The CDR3 runs 15 residues. DNA for the CDR3: TGTGCCAGCAGTCCCCTCGACAGGATGAACACTGAAGCTTTCTTT. Protein sequence: CASSPLDRMNTEAFF.

V usage is TRBV20-1 and J usage is TRBJ2-5, with a possible D match to TRBD1 (6 bases). This CDR3 region has 19 residues. V was pared by 1 base and J by 1 base, with 25 bases between. Germline V gives CDR1 DFQATT, CDR2 SNEGSKA (reference sequence). The CDR3, as DNA: TGCAGTGCTAGAGCAGGCTTCTCGGGTAGAGGGGGACCCCAAGAGACCCAGTACTTC. Translation: CSARAGFSGRGGPQETQYF.

This clonotype was observed a handful of times. The chain links TRBV27 to TRBJ1-1; no clear D gene. V lost 5 bases to trimming and J lost 0 bases, with 13 bases between them. The CDR3 loop spans 15 amino acids. Germline V gene sequence: CDR1 MNHEY, CDR2 SMNVEV (reference sequence). CDR3 nucleotides: TGTGCCAGCAGTCCCAGCAGAGGTATGAACACTGAAGCTTTCTTT. Its protein product is CASSPSRGMNTEAFF.

The DNA for the CDR3 is TGTGCCAGCAGTAATGCAGGGGCCCAATACGAGCAGTACTTC. Protein: CASSNAGAQYEQYF. The rearrangement joins TRBV12-3 or TRBV12-4 to TRBJ2-7, with a possible D match to TRBD1 (6 bases). The V and J ends lost 5 bases and 4 bases respectively, with 15 bases between them. CDR3 size: 14 residues.

A few counts support this clonotype. The chain uses TRBV18 and TRBJ1-2; 7 bases are shared with TRBD1. With V trimmed by 3 bases and J by 3 bases, 4 bases remained unmatched. This CDR3 region has 14 residues. Per the germline V gene, CDR1 is KGHSH and CDR2 is LQKENI. Here the CDR3 DNA reads TGTGCCAGCTCACCCGACAGGGAGGACTATGGCTACACCTTC. Amino acids: CASSPDREDYGYTF. The variable domain in full, with the rest retrieved from reference TRBV18 and TRBJ1-2, is NAGVMQNPRHLVRRRGQEARLRCSPMKGHSHVYWYRQLPEEGLKFMVYLQKENIIDESGMPKERFSAEFPKEGPSILRIQQVVRGDSAAYFCASSPDREDYGYTFGSGTRLTVV.

Only a few counts were recorded for this clonotype. The rearrangement links TRBV11-2 to TRBJ2-1; no definite D call. Germline values: CDR1 SGHAT, CDR2 FQNNGV. The CDR3 covers 12 residues. V shed 0 bases and J shed 7 bases, with 4 bases lying between them. CDR3: CASSLDRNEQFF. The CDR3 DNA follows: TGTGCCAGCAGCTTAGACAGGAATGAGCAGTTCTTC.

V usage is TRBV2 and J usage is TRBJ2-1; D remains ambiguous. Per the germline V gene, CDR1 is SNHLY and CDR2 is FYNNEI. V lost 8 bases, J lost 5 bases, and 16 bases lay in between. The CDR3 length is 14 residues. The CDR3 bases are TGTGCCAGCCACACCGCGTCGGTAAACAATGAGCAGTTCTTC. Translated, it gives CASHTASVNNEQFF.

This clonotype has more than one count but fewer than ten. The V and J genes are TRBV6-1 and TRBJ2-5, with 8 bases matching TRBD1. With V trimmed by 7 bases and J by 5 bases, 6 bases remained unmatched. Germline lookup yields CDR1 MNHNS and CDR2 SASEGT. The CDR3 has 13 amino acids. CDR3 bases: TGTGCCAGCAACCGACAGGGGTCGGAGACCCAGTACTTC. Translated, it gives CASNRQGSETQYF.

This clonotype has just a few counts. The chain links TRBV6-5 to TRBJ2-1; 8 bases align to TRBD2. V lost 7 bases, J lost 7 bases, and 6 bases stayed unmatched. The CDR3 is 13 residues long. CDR1 is MNHEY, CDR2 SVGAGI, per germline. The CDR3 DNA sequence: TGTGCCAGCACCCGGACTAGCCAGAATGAGCAGTTCTTC. It translates to CASTRTSQNEQFF.

This clonotype came up many times. This chain connects TRBV7-2 to TRBJ2-1, with D possibly TRBD2 on 6 matching bases. The CDR3 loop spans 13 amino acids. V lost 8 bases, J lost 4 bases, and 12 bases lay in between. The germline gives CDR1 SGHTA, CDR2 FQGNSA. CDR3 protein: CASGPRGYNEQFF. DNA for the CDR3: TGTGCCAGCGGGCCGCGGGGTTACAATGAGCAGTTCTTC.

This sequence joins TRBV6-7 and TRBJ2-5; D possibly corresponds to TRBD2 (5 bases). TRBV6-7 belongs to the ORF category, with a function that is uncertain. With 6 bases removed from V and 5 bases from J, the gap between germline ends came to 10 bases. The CDR3 loop spans 12 amino acids. The CDR3: CASSPWEETQYF. In DNA, the CDR3 is TGTGCCAGCAGCCCGTGGGAGGAGACCCAGTACTTC.

In this sample, this clonotype turned up a few times. The rearrangement uses TRBV5-4 and TRBJ2-2; D is uncertain. Trimming took off 3 bases at V and 4 bases at J, with 10 bases between the two ends. The CDR3 length is 14 residues. The germline V gene encodes CDR1 SGHNT and CDR2 YYREEE (reference sequence). Here the CDR3 DNA reads TGTGCCAGCAGCTCTAACACCATCACCGGGGAGCTGTTTTTT. Translated: CASSSNTITGELFF.

The chain joins TRBV7-2 to TRBJ1-1; 7 positions agree with TRBD1. J was trimmed by 4 bases and V by 0 bases; bases with no gene match: 14. The germline V gene has CDR1 SGHTA and CDR2 FQGNSA. The CDR3 length is 18 residues. The CDR3 coding sequence is TGTGCCAGCAGCTTAGCCGCTCTCCAGGGGGGGGTGGCCACTGAAGCTTTCTTT. Residues: CASSLAALQGGVATEAFF.

This clonotype was found many times. This chain connects TRBV2 to TRBJ1-1; D is unclear. The CDR3 loop spans 13 amino acids. V lost 3 bases and J 3 bases, leaving 8 bases between the germline ends. Germline CDR1 is SNHLY and CDR2 is FYNNEI. CDR3 loop: CASSESGYTEAFF. DNA for the CDR3: TGTGCCAGCAGTGAGTCAGGTTACACTGAAGCTTTCTTT.

This clonotype was counted only a few times. The chain is built from TRBV2 and TRBJ2-3, with 8 nucleotides matching TRBD1. The CDR3 covers 13 residues. Germline CDR1 is SNHLY and CDR2 is FYNNEI. J lost 10 bases, V lost 4 bases, and 7 bases had no gene match. This chain's CDR3 is CASSGQSQGAQYF. The CDR3 region has the DNA TGTGCCAGCAGTGGGCAGTCACAGGGGGCGCAGTATTTT.

The J gene is TRBJ2-5, the V gene TRBV11-3; D may be TRBD2 (5 bases). Deletions cut 5 bases from V and 3 bases from J, with 10 bases between. Germline CDR1 reads SGHNT; CDR2 reads YENEEA. CDR3 length: 13 amino acids. Here the CDR3 reads CASSPPEEETQYF. The CDR3 bases are TGTGCCAGCAGCCCCCCGGAGGAAGAGACCCAGTACTTC.

This clonotype was counted between two and nine times. The genes are TRBV20-1 and TRBJ2-3, with TRBD1 matching 8 bases. The CDR3 is 16 residues long. Germline trimming cut 0 bases from V and 4 bases from J; bases unmatched to any gene: 9. Per germline, CDR1 DFQATT and CDR2 SNEGSKA (reference sequence). The CDR3 loop reads CSARELLRQGSDTQYF. CDR3 coding DNA: TGCAGTGCTAGAGAGCTCCTCCGACAGGGGTCAGATACGCAGTATTTT.

This clonotype was counted at least ten times. The chain uses TRBV28 and TRBJ1-2; D is uncertain. The CDR3 extends over 14 amino acids. CDR1 and CDR2 (germline): MDHEN, SYDVKM. Trimming pared 7 bases from V and 7 bases from J, leaving 19 bases between. CDR3 sequence: CASTPPGLGRGYTF. The CDR3 nucleotides are TGTGCCAGCACTCCGCCGGGTCTTGGACGTGGCTACACCTTC.

This clonotype was counted between two and nine times. CDR3 in DNA: TGTGCCAGCAGTTTAGCTCGGGCAGGGAGAACTGAAGCTTTCTTT. It encodes CASSLARAGRTEAFF. The gene calls are TRBV28 and TRBJ1-1; D might be TRBD1 (5 bases). The germline gives CDR1 MDHEN, CDR2 SYDVKM. Trimming took 2 bases from V and 5 from J, leaving 15 bases between them. The CDR3 consists of 15 residues.

The table lists this clonotype with many counts. V and J are TRBV2 and TRBJ2-3, with no clear D. Per germline, CDR1 SNHLY and CDR2 FYNNEI. V dropped 2 bases and J dropped 2 bases, with 11 bases sitting between them. The CDR3 sequence is 15 residues long. CDR3: CASSENLVVTDTQYF. The DNA for the CDR3 is TGTGCCAGCAGTGAAAATCTGGTCGTCACAGATACGCAGTATTTT.

This clonotype was seen a handful of times. This chain links TRBV27 with TRBJ2-7, with D perhaps TRBD1 or TRBD2 (5 bases each). This CDR3 has 14 amino acids. Germline assignment: CDR1 MNHEY and CDR2 SMNVEV (reference sequence). V was trimmed by 3 bases and J by 2 bases, leaving 11 bases between them. The CDR3 spells CASSFTGTTYEQYF. The CDR3, as DNA: TGTGCCAGCAGTTTTACCGGGACCACCTACGAGCAGTACTTC.

The V gene is TRBV5-1, the J gene TRBJ2-5; 7 nucleotides match TRBD1. V lost 0 bases, J lost 3 bases, and 8 bases stayed unmatched. The germline gives CDR1 SGHRS, CDR2 YFSETQ. This CDR3 is 16 amino acids long. The DNA of the CDR3 is TGCGCCAGCAGCTTGGGACGACAGGGTCGGGAAGAGACCCAGTACTTC. Protein product: CASSLGRQGREETQYF. The variable domain in full, completed from reference TRBV5-1 and TRBJ2-5, reads KAGVTQTPRYLIKTRGQQVTLSCSPISGHRSVSWYQQTPGQGLQFLFEYFSETQRNKGNFPGRFSGRQFSNSRSEMNVSTLELGDSALYLCASSLGRQGREETQYFGPGTRLLVL.

The chain links TRBV28 to TRBJ1-2; weak D call: TRBD1 (5 bases). The ends were cut back, 5 bases at V and 5 bases at J, with 9 bases in the middle. From germline, CDR1 is MDHEN and CDR2 SYDVKM. The CDR3 sequence is 12 residues long. CDR3 sequence (DNA): TGTGCCAGCAGTCCCGGGACGTATGGCTACACCTTC. Its translation: CASSPGTYGYTF.

This clonotype was seen many times. J is TRBJ1-1 and V is TRBV12-3 or TRBV12-4; perhaps TRBD1 as D (6 bases). The CDR3 is 16 amino acids. Between the trimmed V and J ends, which lost 3 bases and 1 base, there was a span of 15 bases. Here the CDR3 reads CASSFEGGRANTEAFF. The CDR3 region has the DNA TGTGCCAGCAGTTTCGAAGGGGGACGGGCGAACACTGAAGCTTTCTTT.

This clonotype has more than one count but fewer than ten. The rearrangement joins TRBV10-3 to TRBJ1-1, with D uncertain. This CDR3 contains 11 residues. V gave up 8 bases and J gave up 2 bases, with 6 bases separating them. CDR1 is ENHRY, CDR2 SYGVKD, per germline. The CDR3 DNA follows: TGTGCCATCGGGAGAAACACTGAAGCTTTCTTT. Translation gives CAIGRNTEAFF.